Shown below are 8 T cell receptor beta chains from a single sample sequenced in a study of cytomegalovirus exposure and HLA in healthy donors (dated by TCRdb to between 2016 and 2019). The library was obtained by the immunoSEQ multiplex PCR assay. For the multiplex PCR, a mixture combining 60 forward primers for TCR Vbeta segments and 13 reverse primers for TCR Jbeta segments was used. TCRdb holds this immuneACCESS table with in-frame rearrangements only. Some clones are missing; in checked studies, unresolved V genes explain under half, and the rest has no known cause. The sample table holds 200,000 to 250,000 clones, of which 75% to 90% were seen once. The top ten clones comprise 2.5% to 3.5% of the sample. Sequenced: PBMCs. Receptors were obtained from a woman in her forties in good health and CMV-seronegative.

The chain combines TRBV7-2 with TRBJ2-7; 9 bases agree with TRBD2. V shed 4 bases and J 2 bases; nucleotides not matched to a gene: 6. The CDR3 sequence is 15 residues long. The germline CDR1 and CDR2 sequences are SGHTA and FQGNSA. DNA for the CDR3: TGTGCCAGCAGCTATCTAGCGGGATCTGCCTACGAGCAGTACTTC. Amino acid sequence: CASSYLAGSAYEQYF.

The chain joins TRBV11-2 to TRBJ1-1; D ambiguous. From germline, CDR1 is SGHAT and CDR2 FQNNGV. The V gene lost 0 bases and the J gene lost 1 base, with 9 bases spanning the gap. The CDR3 contains 15 residues. Here the CDR3 reads CASSLDQRGNTEAFF. CDR3 in DNA: TGTGCCAGCAGCTTAGATCAACGGGGGAACACTGAAGCTTTCTTT.

This clone has only a few counts. J is TRBJ1-1 and V is TRBV14; D perhaps matches TRBD1 (5 bases). The CDR3 is 14 amino acids. CDR1 is SGHDN, CDR2 FVKESK, per germline. V lost 4 bases to trimming and J lost 4 bases, with 13 bases between them. The CDR3 nucleotides are TGTGCCAGCAGCCCCAGATTGGGGGGCACTGAAGCTTTCTTT. It encodes CASSPRLGGTEAFF.

The CDR3 sequence: CASSLGGQGMNTEAFF. The CDR3 DNA follows: TGCGCCAGCAGCTTGGGGGGACAGGGTATGAACACTGAAGCTTTCTTT. The rearrangement joins TRBV5-1 to TRBJ1-1; 9 nucleotides line up with TRBD1. The germline V gene encodes CDR1 SGHRS and CDR2 YFSETQ. The J segment lost 0 bases and the V segment lost 0 bases, leaving 3 bases of the junction unmatched. The CDR3 has 16 amino acids.

The V gene is TRBV7-2, the J gene TRBJ2-5; 8 bases are shared with TRBD2. Germline lookup yields CDR1 SGHTA and CDR2 FQGNSA. V lost 0 bases, J lost 3 bases, and 12 bases stayed unmatched. CDR3 length equals 18 residues. For the CDR3, the DNA is TGTGCCAGCAGCTTAGCTTTTCGGGTAGCGGGATTGGAAGAGACCCAGTACTTC. Residues: CASSLAFRVAGLEETQYF.

This clone came up a few times. V is TRBV7-9 and J is TRBJ1-2, with 11 bases identical to TRBD1. Trimming removed 5 bases from V and 2 bases from J; junction bases left unmatched: 7. This CDR3 has 16 residues. The germline CDR1 and CDR2 sequences are SEHNR and FQNEAQ (reference sequence). The CDR3 DNA reads TGTGCCAGCAGCACCATACGGACAGGGGGCAACTATGGCTACACCTTC. It encodes CASSTIRTGGNYGYTF.

The chain couples TRBV30 to TRBJ2-7; tentative D call: TRBD1 (6 bases). CDR3 length: 13 residues. Germline values: CDR1 GTSNPN, CDR2 SVGIG (reference sequence). DNA for the CDR3: TGTGCTTTGGCCCGGGACAATCTCTATTGGCAGTACTTC. This sequence encodes CALARDNLYWQYF.

V usage is TRBV11-2 and J usage is TRBJ2-5; TRBD1 is a possible D gene (6 bases). V was trimmed by 0 bases and J by 0 bases, leaving 11 bases between them. The length of the CDR3 is 16 residues. Germline V gene lookup returns CDR1 SGHAT and CDR2 FQNNGV. The CDR3 here is CASSLEGQWYQETQYF. The DNA of the CDR3 is TGTGCCAGCAGCTTAGAAGGACAGTGGTACCAAGAGACCCAGTACTTC.